The 16 T cell receptor beta chains below come from one sample, sequenced in a study of T cell responses to AZD1222 COVID-19 vaccine. Data came from immunoSEQ multiplex PCR; TCRdb stores just in-frame clones and leaves some out. The sample yields about 190,000 clones, approximately 91% seen once. Here the sequenced sample was peripheral blood, taken on day 0 of AZD1222 vaccination. All receptors come from an adult in good health.

The rearrangement links TRBV12-3 or TRBV12-4 to TRBJ1-4, with unresolved D. The CDR3 spans 13 residues. Trimming shortened V by 3 bases and J by 3 bases, and 5 bases separated the two germline ends. CDR3: CASSFWANEKLFF. The CDR3 DNA sequence: TGTGCCAGCAGTTTTTGGGCTAATGAAAAACTGTTTTTT.

V usage is TRBV2 and J usage is TRBJ1-4; the match to TRBD1 covers 8 bases. Trimming cost V 5 bases and J 4 bases; bases outside gene matches: 6. This CDR3 has 15 residues. Germline V gives CDR1 SNHLY, CDR2 FYNNEI. As DNA, the CDR3 is TGTGCCAGCAGTCCCTCGACAGGGGATAATGAAAAACTGTTTTTT. Residues: CASSPSTGDNEKLFF.

The gene calls are TRBV7-2 and TRBJ2-1, with 16 bases fitting TRBD2. This CDR3 has 17 amino acids. The junction had 1 base not matched to a gene; V was cut back by 4 bases and J by 1 base. Germline values: CDR1 SGHTA, CDR2 FQGNSA. For the CDR3, the DNA is TGTGCCAGCAGCTCGGGACTAGCGGGAGGGTCCTACAATGAGCAGTTCTTC. Protein: CASSSGLAGGSYNEQFF.

The table lists this clone with a count of one. The CDR3 DNA reads TGCGCCAGCAGTCATGAACTAGCGGGAGTAATTTGCGAGCAGTACTTC. Its protein product is CASSHELAGVICEQYF. The chain is built from TRBV23-1 and TRBJ2-7; 11 bases map to TRBD2. TRBV23-1 is an open reading frame, and its role is uncertain. The V and J ends lost 3 bases and 6 bases, in that order; junction bases with no gene match: 10. The CDR3 has 16 amino acids.

The chain carries TRBV6-2 or TRBV6-3 and TRBJ1-1; possibly TRBD1 for D (5 bases). This CDR3 has 15 residues. CDR1 is MNHEY, CDR2 SVGEGT, per germline. With 6 bases removed from V and 1 base from J, the gap between germline ends came to 15 bases. CDR3 sequence reads: CASSQQVGSNTEAFF. For the CDR3, the DNA is TGTGCCAGCAGCCAACAGGTGGGGTCGAACACTGAAGCTTTCTTT.

This clone appeared a single time. The chain recombines TRBV4-3 with TRBJ2-3, with 8 bases lining up with TRBD2. Trimming took 1 base from V and 4 from J; bases not matched to a gene: 7. CDR1 and CDR2 (germline): LGHNA, YSLEER. This CDR3 region has 16 residues. The CDR3 DNA is TGCGCCAGCAGCCAAGTGGTTAGCGGGGTCGCAGATACGCAGTATTTT. Amino acids: CASSQVVSGVADTQYF.

The chain links TRBV12-3 or TRBV12-4 to TRBJ2-5; D unclear. Trimming left V 3 bases short and J 1 base short, with 6 bases between. This CDR3 region has 13 residues. CDR3 DNA sequence: TGTGCCAGCAGTTTTAACACCCAAGAGACCCAGTACTTC. This translates into CASSFNTQETQYF.

V usage is TRBV10-2 and J usage is TRBJ1-2; weak D call: TRBD1 (6 bases). The V gene's germline CDR1 is WSHSY and CDR2 SAAADI. The CDR3 extends over 14 amino acids. V gave up 2 bases and J gave up 8 bases, with 15 bases separating them. Here the CDR3 reads CASSESQGIDGYTF. The DNA for the CDR3 is TGCGCCAGCAGTGAGAGTCAGGGGATAGACGGCTACACCTTC.

This chain uses TRBV21-1 with TRBJ2-1; the table assigns TRBD1, which was not confirmed against the DNA. TRBV21-1 corresponds to a pseudogene. There are 16 residues in the CDR3. The CDR3, as DNA: TGTGCCAGCAGCAAAGTGGGTAGGGCTAGACAGGATGAGCAGTTCTTC. Its protein product is CASSKVGRARQDEQFF.

The V gene is TRBV7-6, the J gene TRBJ1-6; possible D gene TRBD1, 5 bases. There are 15 residues in the CDR3. V lost 5 bases and J lost 7, with 15 bases in between. Germline lookup yields CDR1 SGHVS and CDR2 FNYEAQ. The CDR3 loop reads CASSLNQGDNSPLHF. In DNA, the CDR3 is TGTGCCAGCAGCCTAAACCAGGGAGACAATTCACCCCTCCACTTT.

The rearrangement joins TRBV28 to TRBJ1-2; 7 nucleotides agree with TRBD1. Germline V gene lookup returns CDR1 MDHEN and CDR2 SYDVKM. Losses at the gene ends were 6 bases for V and 4 bases for J; bases not matched to a gene: 5. The CDR3 is 13 residues long. This CDR3 is CASRGDSIYGYTF. The CDR3 coding sequence is TGTGCCAGCAGGGGGGACAGCATCTATGGCTACACCTTC.

This chain joins TRBV5-6 and TRBJ1-1, with 9 bases that match TRBD1. This CDR3 is 16 amino acids long. The germline V gene has CDR1 SGHDT and CDR2 YYEEEE. J gave up 1 base and V 5 bases, and 9 bases lay outside the gene matches. CDR3: CASSSGQGSTNTEAFF. The CDR3 bases are TGTGCCAGCAGTTCCGGACAGGGGAGTACGAACACTGAAGCTTTCTTT.

This chain uses TRBV16 with TRBJ2-7; tentative D call: TRBD1 (5 bases). The CDR3 contains 16 residues. CDR1 and CDR2 from the germline V gene are KGHSY and FQNENV. V lost 0 bases and J lost 0, with 12 bases in between. CDR3 nucleotides: TGTGCCAGCAGCCAATCTTGGGGCAGGGCCTCCTACGAGCAGTACTTC. Amino acid sequence: CASSQSWGRASYEQYF.

On this clone: The identical CDR3 is also encoded by other nucleotide sequences in the sample. This rearrangement joins TRBV29-1 to TRBJ1-3; TRBD1 is a possible D gene (6 bases). The V gene's germline CDR1 is SQVTM and CDR2 ANQGSEA. Deletions cut 4 bases from V and 2 bases from J, with 15 bases between. This CDR3 is 15 amino acids long. The CDR3 sequence is CSVVGGSGAGNTIYF. CDR3 bases: TGCAGCGTTGTAGGGGGAAGTGGTGCTGGAAACACCATATATTTT.

J is TRBJ1-3 and V is TRBV6-1; 7 bases agree with TRBD1. The CDR3 sequence is 18 residues long. Germline values: CDR1 MNHNS, CDR2 SASEGT. V trimming: 4 bases; J trimming: 7 bases; junction bases outside the gene matches: 19. CDR3 protein: CASSGSRRDSPRRNTIYF. The CDR3 DNA is TGTGCCAGCAGTGGGTCCCGGCGGGACAGTCCTCGTAGGAACACCATATATTTT.

The rearrangement joins TRBV18 to TRBJ2-7; TRBD1 matches at 7 bases. The CDR3 has 15 amino acids. Germline V gene data show CDR1 as KGHSH and CDR2 as LQKENI. V shed 3 bases, J shed 1 base, and the junction held 6 bases outside the gene matches. The CDR3 bases are TGTGCCAGCTCACCCAGGACAGGTCGATCCTACGAGCAGTACTTC. It translates to CASSPRTGRSYEQYF.